This passage covers 22 T cell receptor beta chains from one sample sequenced in a study of cytomegalovirus exposure and HLA in healthy donors. The PCR used 60 Vbeta and 13 Jbeta primers. TCRdb's copy holds only in-frame clones and misses some; the assay was immunoSEQ multiplex PCR. The sample holds some 190,000 clones, 82% seen once. Material for sequencing was PBMCs. Source of these receptors: a man aged 35-49 years in good health and CMV-seronegative.

The chain recombines TRBV28 with TRBJ2-3; D gene unclear. Germline loops: CDR1 MDHEN, CDR2 SYDVKM. The CDR3 totals 12 residues. The V and J ends lost 7 bases and 0 bases respectively, with 5 bases between them. The CDR3, as DNA: TGTGCCAGCACCCCTAGCACAGATACGCAGTATTTT. Its translation: CASTPSTDTQYF.

The rearrangement uses TRBV4-3 and TRBJ2-7, with a possible D match to TRBD2 (5 bases). CDR3 length: 11 residues. Germline V lookup: CDR1 LGHNA, CDR2 YSLEER. V gave up 4 bases and J gave up 5 bases, with 6 bases separating them. The CDR3 sequence: CASSLRDEQYF. The CDR3, as DNA: TGCGCCAGCAGCCTGCGGGACGAGCAGTACTTC.

V usage is TRBV30 and J usage is TRBJ1-4; TRBD1 agrees at 8 bases. Germline lookup yields CDR1 GTSNPN and CDR2 SVGIG (reference sequence). The CDR3 runs to 13 residues. V gave up 4 bases and J gave up 7 bases; unmatched junction bases: 5. The CDR3 loop is CAWKKTGVEKLFF. The CDR3 DNA reads TGTGCCTGGAAGAAGACAGGGGTTGAAAAACTGTTTTTT.

The rearrangement links TRBV4-3 to TRBJ2-5; D not certain. This CDR3 contains 13 residues. Deletions cut 0 bases from V and 5 bases from J, with 7 bases between. Germline-derived CDR1 and CDR2 are LGHNA and YSLEER. As DNA, the CDR3 is TGCGCCAGCAGCCAAGATATTCAGGAGACCCAGTACTTC. This gives the protein CASSQDIQETQYF.

This sequence joins TRBV4-3 and TRBJ2-1, with TRBD2 identical over 11 bases. The CDR3 runs to 15 residues. The trim removed 0 bases at V and 9 bases at J, leaving 4 bases unmatched. The germline V gene encodes CDR1 LGHNA and CDR2 YSLEER. Here the CDR3 reads CASSQERLAGGEQFF. CDR3 in DNA: TGCGCCAGCAGCCAAGAAAGGCTAGCGGGAGGTGAGCAGTTCTTC.

The rearrangement uses TRBV5-8 and TRBJ1-5; 7 bases match TRBD1. Germline V gene data show CDR1 as SGHTS and CDR2 as YDEGEE. This CDR3 contains 14 residues. The V segment lost 4 bases and the J segment 5 bases; nucleotides outside the gene matches: 6. The CDR3 loop is CASSRRQGDQPQHF. The CDR3 DNA is TGTGCCAGCAGCCGTAGACAGGGCGATCAGCCCCAGCATTTT.

The chain links TRBV27 to TRBJ2-5; TRBD2 aligns across 9 bases. Per germline, CDR1 MNHEY and CDR2 SMNVEV (reference sequence). Losses at the gene ends were 7 bases for V and 5 bases for J; bases not matched to a gene: 17. The CDR3 is 17 amino acids. For the CDR3, the DNA is TGTGCCAGCAAAAAGGCGGCTAGCGGGGCCACGGGGGAGACCCAGTACTTC. It codes for CASKKAASGATGETQYF.

The rearrangement joins TRBV11-3 to TRBJ2-3; 9 bases match TRBD1. The germline V gene has CDR1 SGHNT and CDR2 YENEEA. CDR3 size: 15 residues. Losses at the gene ends were 5 bases for V and 1 base for J; bases not matched to a gene: 4. CDR3 in amino acids: CASSATGGRTDTQYF. The CDR3, as DNA: TGTGCCAGCAGCGCAACAGGGGGCCGCACAGATACGCAGTATTTT.

This clone was observed a single time. The gene calls are TRBV7-3 and TRBJ2-3; perhaps TRBD2 as D (6 bases). Trimming took 5 bases from V and 9 from J, leaving 21 bases between them. The CDR3 is 15 residues long. Looked up from germline, CDR1 is SGHTA and CDR2 is FQGTGA. The CDR3 DNA is TGTGCCAGCAGCCCTGGCCCTAGCGCCGCCCGGACGCAGTATTTT. It yields the protein CASSPGPSAARTQYF.

The chain recombines TRBV7-2 with TRBJ1-4, with D tentatively TRBD1 (5 bases). Looked up from germline, CDR1 is SGHTA and CDR2 is FQGNSA. V was shortened by 2 bases and J by 15 bases, with 16 bases between the two germline ends. The CDR3 runs to 13 residues. The CDR3 here is CASSLIEWGGMFF. As DNA, the CDR3 is TGTGCCAGCAGCTTAATCGAATGGGGCGGCATGTTTTTT.

This clone has only a few counts. The rearrangement uses TRBV7-2 and TRBJ2-5; TRBD2 aligns across 10 bases. This CDR3 has 15 residues. The J segment lost 5 bases and the V segment lost 1 base, leaving 4 bases of the junction unmatched. CDR1 and CDR2 (germline): SGHTA, FQGNSA. CDR3 sequence: CASSLVAAGGETQYF. The CDR3 DNA is TGTGCCAGCAGCTTAGTCGCAGCGGGGGGGGAGACCCAGTACTTC.

This sequence joins TRBV15 and TRBJ2-7; 15 nucleotides agree with TRBD2. V gave up 5 bases and J gave up 4 bases; unmatched junction bases: 9. The CDR3 spans 17 residues. In germline, CDR1 is LNHNV, CDR2 YYDKDF (reference sequence). The CDR3 region has the DNA TGTGCCACCAGCGGTGGACTAGCGGGAGGGCCGCCTTACGAGCAGTACTTC. Amino acid sequence: CATSGGLAGGPPYEQYF.

This clone was seen once. This CDR3 is CAISRGQHYGYTF. The CDR3 DNA reads TGTGCCATTTCCAGGGGGCAGCACTATGGCTACACCTTC. The rearrangement uses TRBV19 and TRBJ1-2; 8 bases are shared with TRBD1. The CDR3 extends over 13 amino acids. J was trimmed by 3 bases and V by 10 bases; bases with no gene match: 7. CDR1 LNHDA and CDR2 SQIVND come from the germline V gene (reference sequence). The variable domain in full, with the rest retrieved from reference TRBV19 and TRBJ1-2, is DGGITQSPKYLFRKEGQNVTLSCEQNLNHDAMYWYRQDPGQGLRLIYYSQIVNDFQKGDIAEGYSVSREKKESFPLTVTSAQKNPTAFYLCAISRGQHYGYTFGSGTRLTVV.

V and J are TRBV4-3 and TRBJ2-1; 16 bases are a match to TRBD2. V shed 3 bases and J 7 bases; nucleotides not matched to a gene: 0. Germline V lookup: CDR1 LGHNA, CDR2 YSLEER. CDR3 size: 15 residues. CDR3 coding DNA: TGCGCCAGCAGCCAGGGACTAGCGGGAGGGAATGAGCAGTTCTTC. Translated, it gives CASSQGLAGGNEQFF.

Regarding this clone: Other DNA sequences from this sample encode an identical CDR3 as well. V and J are TRBV30 and TRBJ1-4; possibly TRBD1 for D (5 bases). Trimming removed 0 bases at V and 7 bases at J, with 6 bases between. From germline, CDR1 is GTSNPN and CDR2 SVGIG (reference sequence). There are 12 residues in the CDR3. The CDR3 loop reads CAWSVRGEKLFF. The CDR3, as DNA: TGTGCCTGGAGTGTAAGGGGTGAAAAACTGTTTTTT. The full variable domain, rest sourced from reference TRBV30 and TRBJ1-4, is SQTIHQWPATLVQPVGSPLSLECTVEGTSNPNLYWYRQAAGRGLQLLFYSVGIGQISSEVPQNLSASRPQDRQFILSSKKLLLSDSGFYLCAWSVRGEKLFFGSGTQLSVL.

This chain uses TRBV7-3 with TRBJ2-1; 12 nucleotides align to TRBD2. The germline V gene encodes CDR1 SGHTA and CDR2 FQGTGA. The CDR3 runs 16 residues. J gave up 6 bases and V 5 bases, and 8 bases lay outside the gene matches. CDR3 in amino acids: CASSGGLAGGGNEQFF. The CDR3 DNA sequence: TGTGCCAGCAGCGGGGGTCTAGCGGGGGGGGGCAATGAGCAGTTCTTC.

The chain carries TRBV23-1 and TRBJ1-6, with D tentatively TRBD1 (6 bases). TRBV23-1 is recorded as an ORF, its role being uncertain. This CDR3 is 13 amino acids long. V was cut by 6 bases and J by 9 bases, with 12 bases left in between. The CDR3 reads CASRPHRVSPLHF. In DNA form, the CDR3 reads TGCGCCAGCAGACCCCACAGGGTTTCACCCCTCCACTTT.

This clone has more than one count but fewer than ten. The chain links TRBV5-1 to TRBJ1-1; TRBD1 matches at 7 bases. The junction had 6 bases not matched to a gene; V was cut back by 6 bases and J by 1 base. Germline CDR1 is SGHRS and CDR2 is YFSETQ. The CDR3 consists of 14 residues. DNA of the CDR3: TGCGCCAGCACCCCGGGACAGACGAACACTGAAGCTTTCTTT. Encoded protein: CASTPGQTNTEAFF.

This clone occurred once. This chain joins TRBV28 and TRBJ2-7; D call uncertain. Trimming removed 6 bases from V and 6 bases from J, with 15 bases in between. Germline CDR1 reads MDHEN; CDR2 reads SYDVKM. The CDR3 has 13 amino acids. The CDR3 reads CASRSSGAGEQYF. As DNA, the CDR3 is TGTGCCAGCAGAAGCTCCGGAGCCGGCGAGCAGTACTTC. Supplemented by reference TRBV28 and TRBJ2-7, the full variable domain reads DVKVTQSSRYLVKRTGEKVFLECVQDMDHENMFWYRQDPGLGLRLIYFSYDVKMKEKGDIPEGYSVSREKKERFSLILESASTNQTSMYLCASRSSGAGEQYFGPGTRLTVT.

The chain has TRBV6-1 and TRBJ1-2, with D possibly matching TRBD1 (5 bases). Trimming stripped 10 bases from V and 9 bases from J, with 18 bases between. The CDR3 runs 12 residues. CDR1 is MNHNS, CDR2 SASEGT, per germline. The CDR3 spells CANRPGGGSYTF. CDR3 nucleotides: TGTGCCAACCGGCCCGGGGGGGGGAGCTACACCTTC.

The chain carries TRBV9 and TRBJ1-1, with D perhaps TRBD1 (6 bases). This CDR3 comprises 14 residues. Germline loops: CDR1 SGDLS, CDR2 YYNGEE. With 3 bases removed from V and 5 bases from J, the gap between germline ends came to 14 bases. The CDR3 reads CASSGGGGGTEAFF. The CDR3 region has the DNA TGTGCCAGCAGCGGAGGGGGAGGGGGGACTGAAGCTTTCTTT.

The genes are TRBV9 and TRBJ1-1, with D perhaps matching TRBD1 (5 bases). This CDR3 contains 15 residues. Germline V gene data show CDR1 as SGDLS and CDR2 as YYNGEE. Trimming pared 4 bases from V and 6 bases from J, leaving 19 bases between. CDR3 sequence: CASSFRGQGGSEAFF. The CDR3 DNA sequence: TGTGCCAGCAGCTTCAGAGGTCAGGGAGGGTCTGAAGCTTTCTTT.